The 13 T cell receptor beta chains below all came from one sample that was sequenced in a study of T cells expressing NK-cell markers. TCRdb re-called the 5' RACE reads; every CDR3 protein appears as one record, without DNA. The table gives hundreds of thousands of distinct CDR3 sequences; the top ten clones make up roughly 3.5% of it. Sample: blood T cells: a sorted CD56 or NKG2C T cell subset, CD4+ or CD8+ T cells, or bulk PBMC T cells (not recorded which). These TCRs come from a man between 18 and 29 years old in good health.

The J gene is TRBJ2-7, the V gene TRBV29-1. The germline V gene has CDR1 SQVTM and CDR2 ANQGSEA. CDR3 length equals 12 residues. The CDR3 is CSVVPTTGEQYF.

CDR3: CASRSSDSYNEQFF. The chain carries TRBV5-1 and TRBJ2-1. Germline values: CDR1 SGHRS, CDR2 YFSETQ. This CDR3 is 14 amino acids long.

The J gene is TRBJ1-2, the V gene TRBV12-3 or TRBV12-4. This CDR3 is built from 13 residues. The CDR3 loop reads CASVPSGSYGYTF.

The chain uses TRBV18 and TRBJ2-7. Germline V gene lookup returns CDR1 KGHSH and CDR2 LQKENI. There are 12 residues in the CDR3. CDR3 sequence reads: CASSPSASEQYF.

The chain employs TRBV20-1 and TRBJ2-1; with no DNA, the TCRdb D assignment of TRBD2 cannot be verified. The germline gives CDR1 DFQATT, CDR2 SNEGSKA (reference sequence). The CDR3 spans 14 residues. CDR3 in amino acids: CSAIAGERYNEQFF.

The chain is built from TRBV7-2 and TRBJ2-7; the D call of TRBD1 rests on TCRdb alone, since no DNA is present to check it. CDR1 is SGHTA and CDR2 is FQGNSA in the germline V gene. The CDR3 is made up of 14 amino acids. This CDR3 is CASSLAPLAGEQYF.

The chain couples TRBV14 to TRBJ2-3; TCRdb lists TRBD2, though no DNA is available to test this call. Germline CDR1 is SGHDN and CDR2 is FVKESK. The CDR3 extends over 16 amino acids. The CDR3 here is CASSQEAGTSTDTQYF.

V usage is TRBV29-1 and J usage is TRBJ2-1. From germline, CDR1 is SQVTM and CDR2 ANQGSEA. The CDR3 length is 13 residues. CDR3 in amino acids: CSVGRAGYNEQFF.

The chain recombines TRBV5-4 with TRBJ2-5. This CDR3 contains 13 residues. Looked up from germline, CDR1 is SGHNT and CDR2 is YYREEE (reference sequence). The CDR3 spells CASSYGHQETQYF.

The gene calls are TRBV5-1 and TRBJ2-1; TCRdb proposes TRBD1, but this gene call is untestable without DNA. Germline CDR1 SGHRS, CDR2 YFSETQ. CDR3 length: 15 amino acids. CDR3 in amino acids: CASSRGTGEVHEQFF.

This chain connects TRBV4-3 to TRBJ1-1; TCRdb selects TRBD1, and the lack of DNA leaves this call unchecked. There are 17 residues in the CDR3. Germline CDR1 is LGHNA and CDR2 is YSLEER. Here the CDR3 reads CASSQDLAPRMNTEAFF.

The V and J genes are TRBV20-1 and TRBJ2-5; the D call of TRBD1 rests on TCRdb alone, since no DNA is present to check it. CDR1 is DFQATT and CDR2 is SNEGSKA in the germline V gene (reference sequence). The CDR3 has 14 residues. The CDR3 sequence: CSASLPQGVETQYF.

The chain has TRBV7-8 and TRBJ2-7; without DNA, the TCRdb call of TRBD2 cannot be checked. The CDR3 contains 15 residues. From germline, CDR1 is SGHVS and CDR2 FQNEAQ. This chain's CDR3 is CASSLSGTSVNEQYF.